One T cell receptor (beta chain) is described in this entry. As yet, its antigen is unknown. This CDR3 comprises 11 residues. Germline loops: CDR1 DFQATT, CDR2 SNEGSKA (reference sequence). J gave up 7 bases and V 6 bases, and 5 bases lay outside the gene matches. This specimen comes from a study of cytomegalovirus exposure and HLA in healthy donors. PCR amplification relied on 60 Vbeta primers (plus 13 Jbeta primers). Profiled with immunoSEQ multiplex PCR; TCRdb holds only in-frame clones, not every one. Of approximately 110,000 clones in the sample, 80% to 85% are singletons; the top ten hold around 6.9%. Study results and limitations: Most TCRs appeared rarely, but some public TCRs recurred in many donors. A cluster of highly shared sequence variants was likely a sequencing artifact.

J is TRBJ1-1 and V is TRBV20-1; 7 bases agree with TRBD1. The clonotype comes from a man aged 30-40 years in good health and CMV-seropositive. Sequencing was done on a sample of PBMCs. CDR3 sequence reads: CSAGQEIEAFF. The CDR3 DNA follows: TGCAGTGCAGGACAGGAGATTGAAGCTTTCTTT.